These 6 T cell receptor beta chains came from one sample sequenced in a study of fetal regulatory T cell absence and autoimmunity. Some clones are missing from TCRdb's copy, which holds only in-frame ones; the method was immunoSEQ multiplex PCR. The sample lists approximately 94,000 clones; 55% to 75% were seen once. Sequences were obtained from pancreas tissue. Source of these receptors: a male donor with IPEX syndrome.

V is TRBV2 and J is TRBJ1-6; 7 bases match TRBD1. The V gene's germline CDR1 is SNHLY and CDR2 FYNNEI. V lost 3 bases to trimming and J lost 8 bases; unmatched junction nucleotides: 4. This CDR3 is built from 14 residues. In nucleotides, the CDR3 is TGTGCCAGCAGTGACCAACAGGGGTATTCACCCCTCCACTTT. This encodes CASSDQQGYSPLHF.

This clone has just a few counts. The CDR3 nucleotides are TGTGCCAGCAGCTTGGTACAGGTTAACTATGGCTACACCTTC. Encoded protein: CASSLVQVNYGYTF. V is TRBV5-6 and J is TRBJ1-2; a possible D gene is TRBD1 (5 bases). Trimming left V 0 bases short and J 1 base short, with 7 bases between. The germline V gene has CDR1 SGHDT and CDR2 YYEEEE. There are 14 residues in the CDR3.

CDR3 nucleotide sequence: TGCGCCAGCAGCTTGAAGGAATTTGGACTAGCCCGATTTTCTAGGGGTTATGAGCAGTTCTTC. Protein product: CASSLKEFGLARFSRGYEQFF. The V call is TRBV5-1, the J call TRBJ2-1; 8 positions agree with TRBD2. The CDR3 spans 21 residues. The V and J ends lost 1 base and 8 bases, in that order; junction bases with no gene match: 26. CDR1 is SGHRS and CDR2 is YFSETQ in the germline V gene.

The chain couples TRBV6-5 to TRBJ1-1; a weak D match, TRBD1 (6 bases). V lost 0 bases and J 5 bases, leaving 13 bases between the germline ends. The germline gives CDR1 MNHEY, CDR2 SVGAGI. The CDR3 has 15 residues. The CDR3: CASSYSAGAGTEAFF. Written as DNA, the CDR3 is TGTGCCAGCAGTTACTCAGCAGGGGCAGGGACTGAAGCTTTCTTT.

This chain connects TRBV6-5 to TRBJ2-5, with D possibly matching TRBD1 (5 bases). Germline V gene lookup returns CDR1 MNHEY and CDR2 SVGAGI. CDR3 length: 12 residues. The V end was cut by 4 bases, the J end by 3 bases, with 6 bases between. CDR3 loop: CASSWTKETQYF. DNA of the CDR3: TGTGCCAGCAGTTGGACAAAAGAGACCCAGTACTTC.

V and J are TRBV11-3 and TRBJ2-7; 7 bases are a match to TRBD2. Germline V lookup: CDR1 SGHNT, CDR2 YENEEA. The CDR3 has 17 residues. The V and J ends lost 1 base and 4 bases, in that order; junction bases with no gene match: 13. CDR3 sequence reads: CASSLGSRWGGTYEQYF. The CDR3 coding sequence is TGTGCCAGCAGCTTAGGATCTCGGTGGGGGGGAACGTACGAGCAGTACTTC.